The 14 T cell receptor beta chains presented below share a single source sample, sequenced in a study of T cell responses to AZD1222 COVID-19 vaccine (dated by TCRdb to the early 2020s). The sample's time point label, decoded: about 28 days (+/-7) after the second vaccine dose. The library was prepared using the immunoSEQ multiplex PCR assay. TCRdb stores this immuneACCESS table with in-frame sequences only. Part of the clones is absent; in the studies checked, under half of the shortfall reflects unresolved V genes, and no reason is known for the rest. The sample profile shows 95,000 to 110,000 clones; over 80% of them were found once. The top ten clones comprise roughly 6.2% of the sample. The material was peripheral blood, obtained 28 days after the second AZD1222 dose. All receptors derive from an adult who received the AZD1222 COVID-19 vaccine.

This chain connects TRBV28 to TRBJ1-2; D might be TRBD1 (6 bases). Germline assignment: CDR1 MDHEN and CDR2 SYDVKM. The CDR3 runs to 18 residues. The V end was cut by 8 bases, the J end by 2 bases, with 27 bases between. The CDR3 protein is CASGIYLGGGRQNYGYTF. The DNA for the CDR3 is TGTGCCAGCGGTATATACCTAGGGGGGGGACGCCAAAACTATGGCTACACCTTC.

This clone was observed a single time. The V call is TRBV7-2, the J call TRBJ2-5; D gene unclear. This CDR3 has 11 amino acids. Trimming took 5 bases from V and 7 from J, leaving 8 bases between them. The germline CDR1 and CDR2 sequences are SGHTA and FQGNSA. The DNA of the CDR3 is TGTGCCAGCAGCCCAGAAGCGACCCAGTACTTC. Encoded protein: CASSPEATQYF.

The rearrangement uses TRBV19 and TRBJ1-1; D is undetermined. Germline values: CDR1 LNHDA, CDR2 SQIVND (reference sequence). V was cut by 5 bases and J by 5 bases, with 9 bases left in between. The CDR3 has 12 residues. The CDR3 DNA reads as TGTGCCAGTAGTCAATCGGGGACTGAAGCTTTCTTT. Its translation: CASSQSGTEAFF.

The rearrangement joins TRBV19 to TRBJ2-2, with TRBD2 identical over 14 bases. The CDR3 length is 18 residues. Germline trimming cut 4 bases from V and 5 bases from J; bases unmatched to any gene: 9. CDR1 and CDR2 (germline): LNHDA, SQIVND (reference sequence). The CDR3 here is CASSTPGLAGVGTGELFF. The CDR3 coding sequence is TGTGCCAGTAGTACTCCGGGACTAGCGGGAGTAGGGACCGGGGAGCTGTTTTTT.

The gene calls are TRBV9 and TRBJ2-5, with 10 bases lining up with TRBD1. Looked up from germline, CDR1 is SGDLS and CDR2 is YYNGEE. V lost 4 bases and J lost 4; bases outside the gene matches: 4. This CDR3 is 14 amino acids long. Here the CDR3 reads CASSTRTGGETQYF. In DNA form, the CDR3 reads TGTGCCAGCAGCACCCGGACAGGGGGAGAGACCCAGTACTTC.

V usage is TRBV10-2 and J usage is TRBJ1-2; 9 nucleotides line up with TRBD1. This CDR3 spans 13 amino acids. Per germline, CDR1 WSHSY and CDR2 SAAADI. The trim removed 10 bases at V and 4 bases at J, leaving 7 bases unmatched. The chain's CDR3 is CATLDRGGYGYTF. CDR3 in DNA: TGCGCCACCTTAGACAGGGGGGGCTATGGCTACACCTTC.

The chain uses TRBV29-1 and TRBJ2-7, with 8 bases that match TRBD2. The germline V gene encodes CDR1 SQVTM and CDR2 ANQGSEA. The CDR3 totals 16 residues. V gave up 0 bases and J gave up 2 bases; unmatched junction bases: 9. The CDR3 DNA is TGCAGCGTTGAAGATTGGGGGACGGGGGGGCCCTACGAGCAGTACTTC. Translated, it gives CSVEDWGTGGPYEQYF.

V usage is TRBV5-6 and J usage is TRBJ2-1; D possibly corresponds to TRBD2 (5 bases). The V gene lost 5 bases and the J gene lost 4 bases, with 19 bases spanning the gap. This CDR3 is built from 16 residues. Germline CDR1 SGHDT, CDR2 YYEEEE. The CDR3 loop is CASSTGPDGIYNEQFF. The CDR3 nucleotides are TGTGCCAGCAGTACTGGACCTGACGGGATTTACAATGAGCAGTTCTTC.

This clone was recorded only once. This sequence joins TRBV5-6 and TRBJ2-7, with D perhaps matching TRBD2 (6 bases). CDR3 length: 14 residues. Per germline, CDR1 SGHDT and CDR2 YYEEEE. V dropped 0 bases and J dropped 6 bases, with 13 bases sitting between them. The CDR3 DNA sequence: TGTGCCAGCAGCTTGGAACGGGAGTGGGGCGAGCAGTACTTC. Translation gives CASSLEREWGEQYF.

This chain uses TRBV7-8 with TRBJ2-5, with 10 positions matching TRBD1. V shed 1 base and J 5 bases; nucleotides not matched to a gene: 7. This CDR3 is built from 16 residues. Looked up from germline, CDR1 is SGHVS and CDR2 is FQNEAQ. CDR3 sequence: CASSLGGQGRSETQYF. The CDR3 DNA sequence: TGTGCCAGCAGCTTAGGGGGACAGGGGAGATCGGAGACCCAGTACTTC.

The chain is built from TRBV28 and TRBJ2-7, with 13 nucleotides matching TRBD2. Per the germline V gene, CDR1 is MDHEN and CDR2 is SYDVKM. V lost 8 bases to trimming and J lost 4 bases; unmatched junction nucleotides: 5. This CDR3 is 14 amino acids long. This CDR3 reads CASRGTSGDYEQYF. CDR3 in DNA: TGTGCCAGCCGGGGGACTAGCGGGGATTACGAGCAGTACTTC.

This clone appeared once. The chain employs TRBV5-1 and TRBJ1-2, with TRBD1 matching over 10 bases. Per the germline V gene, CDR1 is SGHRS and CDR2 is YFSETQ. This CDR3 region has 14 residues. J gave up 4 bases and V 5 bases, and 5 bases lay outside the gene matches. DNA of the CDR3: TGCGCCAGCAGAAAGACAGGGGGCCTCTATGGCTACACCTTC. As protein: CASRKTGGLYGYTF.

V is TRBV7-2 and J is TRBJ1-2; TRBD1 is a possible D gene (6 bases). Trimming pared 5 bases from V and 2 bases from J, leaving 9 bases between. The germline V gene has CDR1 SGHTA and CDR2 FQGNSA. The CDR3 consists of 13 residues. CDR3 nucleotides: TGTGCCAGCAGCCGAACAGGGAACTATGGCTACACCTTC. Translating gives CASSRTGNYGYTF. The full variable domain, rest sourced from reference TRBV7-2 and TRBJ1-2, is GAGVSQSPSNKVTEKGKDVELRCDPISGHTALYWYRQSLGQGLEFLIYFQGNSAPDKSGLPSDRFSAERTGGSVSTLTIQRTQQEDSAVYLCASSRTGNYGYTFGSGTRLTVV.

CDR3 DNA: TGTGCCAGCAGCTTAGATGGGGGTATGAGCTCCTACGAGCAGTACTTC. The encoded protein is CASSLDGGMSSYEQYF. The V call is TRBV7-2, the J call TRBJ2-7; D may match TRBD1 or TRBD2 (5 bases each). V lost 1 base to trimming and J lost 0 bases, with 13 bases between them. The CDR3 is made up of 16 amino acids. Germline V gives CDR1 SGHTA, CDR2 FQGNSA.